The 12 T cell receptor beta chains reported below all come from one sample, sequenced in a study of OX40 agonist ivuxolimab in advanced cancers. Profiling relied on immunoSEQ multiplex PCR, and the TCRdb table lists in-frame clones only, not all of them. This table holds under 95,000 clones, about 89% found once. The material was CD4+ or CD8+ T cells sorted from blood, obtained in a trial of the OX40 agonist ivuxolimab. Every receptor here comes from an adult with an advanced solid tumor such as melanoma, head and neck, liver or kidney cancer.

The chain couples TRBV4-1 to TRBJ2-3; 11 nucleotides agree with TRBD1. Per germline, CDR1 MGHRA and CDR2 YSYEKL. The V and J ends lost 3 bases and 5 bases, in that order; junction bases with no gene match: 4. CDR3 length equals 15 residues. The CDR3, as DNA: TGCGCCAGCAGCCAGCCGGGACAGGGGGGAGATACGCAGTATTTT. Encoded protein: CASSQPGQGGDTQYF.

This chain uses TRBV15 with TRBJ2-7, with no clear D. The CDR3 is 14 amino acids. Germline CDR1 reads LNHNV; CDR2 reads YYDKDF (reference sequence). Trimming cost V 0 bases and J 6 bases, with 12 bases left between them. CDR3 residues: CATSRDRSASEQYF. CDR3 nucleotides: TGTGCCACCAGCAGAGATCGCAGTGCTTCCGAGCAGTACTTC.

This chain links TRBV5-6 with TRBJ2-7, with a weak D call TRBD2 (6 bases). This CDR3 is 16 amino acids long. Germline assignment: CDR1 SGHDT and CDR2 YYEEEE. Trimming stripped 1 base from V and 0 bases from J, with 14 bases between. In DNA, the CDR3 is TGTGCCAGCAGCTTGATGACGGGAGCCAACTCCTACGAGCAGTACTTC. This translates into CASSLMTGANSYEQYF.

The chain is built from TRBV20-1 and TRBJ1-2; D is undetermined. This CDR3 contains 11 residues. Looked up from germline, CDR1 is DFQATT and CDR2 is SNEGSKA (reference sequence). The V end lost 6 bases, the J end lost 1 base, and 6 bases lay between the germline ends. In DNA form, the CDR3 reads TGCAGTGCCGCCTTTAACTATGGCTACACCTTC. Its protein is CSAAFNYGYTF.

Here the CDR3 reads CASSLSGQGSDGYTF. DNA for the CDR3: TGTGCCAGCAGCTTATCGGGACAGGGGAGTGATGGCTACACCTTC. This chain links TRBV7-9 with TRBJ1-2; 10 bases align to TRBD1. There are 15 residues in the CDR3. Germline V gene data show CDR1 as SEHNR and CDR2 as FQNEAQ (reference sequence). Trimming removed 2 bases from V and 6 bases from J; junction bases left unmatched: 6.

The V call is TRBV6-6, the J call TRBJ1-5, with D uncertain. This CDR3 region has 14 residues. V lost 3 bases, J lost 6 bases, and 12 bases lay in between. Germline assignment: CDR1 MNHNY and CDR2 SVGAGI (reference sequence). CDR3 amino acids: CASSYSGSGQPQHF. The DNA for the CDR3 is TGTGCCAGCAGTTATTCCGGGTCGGGTCAGCCCCAGCATTTT.

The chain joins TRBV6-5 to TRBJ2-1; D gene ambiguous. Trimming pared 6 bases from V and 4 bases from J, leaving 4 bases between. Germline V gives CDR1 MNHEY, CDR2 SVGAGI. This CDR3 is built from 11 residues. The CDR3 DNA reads TGTGCCAGCAGAAATTACAATGAGCAGTTCTTC. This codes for CASRNYNEQFF.

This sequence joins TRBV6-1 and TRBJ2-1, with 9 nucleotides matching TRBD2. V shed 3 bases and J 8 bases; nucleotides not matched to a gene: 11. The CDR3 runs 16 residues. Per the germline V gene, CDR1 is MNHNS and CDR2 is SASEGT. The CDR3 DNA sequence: TGTGCCAGCAGTGAGGCACCGGGACTAGCAGTAGATGAGCAGTTCTTC. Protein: CASSEAPGLAVDEQFF.

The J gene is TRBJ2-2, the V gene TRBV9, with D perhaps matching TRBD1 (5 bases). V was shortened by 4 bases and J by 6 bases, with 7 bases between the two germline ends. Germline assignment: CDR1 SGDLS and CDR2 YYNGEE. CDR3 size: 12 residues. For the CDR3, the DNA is TGTGCCAGCAGCATCAGGGCCGGGGAGCTGTTTTTT. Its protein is CASSIRAGELFF.

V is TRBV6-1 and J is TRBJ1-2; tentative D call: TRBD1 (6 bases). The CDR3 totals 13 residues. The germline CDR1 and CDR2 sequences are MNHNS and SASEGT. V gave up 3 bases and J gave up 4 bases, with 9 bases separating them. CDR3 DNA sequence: TGTGCCAGCAGTGACAAAGGGGGCTATGGCTACACCTTC. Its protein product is CASSDKGGYGYTF.

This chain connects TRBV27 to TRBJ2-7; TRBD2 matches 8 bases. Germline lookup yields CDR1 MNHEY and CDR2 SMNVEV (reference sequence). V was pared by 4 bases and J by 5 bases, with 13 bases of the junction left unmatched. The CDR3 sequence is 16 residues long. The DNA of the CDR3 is TGTGCCAGCAGTTCGCTAGCGGGCGGCCTTCGGGACGAGCAGTACTTC. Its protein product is CASSSLAGGLRDEQYF.

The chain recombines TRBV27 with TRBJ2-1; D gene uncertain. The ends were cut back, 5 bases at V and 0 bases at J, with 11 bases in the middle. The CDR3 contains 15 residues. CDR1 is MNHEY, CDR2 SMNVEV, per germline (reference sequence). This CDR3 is CASSLGRSSYNEQFF. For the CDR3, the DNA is TGTGCCAGCAGTCTAGGACGAAGCTCCTACAATGAGCAGTTCTTC.